Listed here are 23 T cell receptor beta chains from one sample, sequenced in a study of T cell repertoires in cytomegalovirus infection. TCRdb passed the reads through MiXCR, listing each CDR3 protein once. The sample lists some 700,000 distinct CDR3 sequences; less than 40% were seen once. Sequenced material: PBMCs. Every receptor here comes from a human donor in good health (CMV status not recorded). Some clones in this sample may be carry-over from other donors' samples.

This rearrangement joins TRBV10-3 to TRBJ1-4; D possibly corresponds to TRBD1 (5 bases). The germline V gene encodes CDR1 ENHRY and CDR2 SYGVKD. V was cut by 3 bases and J by 7 bases, with 9 bases left in between. This CDR3 has 13 residues. The CDR3 protein is CAISDGGSEKLFF. In nucleotides, the CDR3 is TGTGCCATCAGTGACGGGGGAAGTGAAAAACTGTTTTTT.

Worth noting for this clonotype: The junction departs from the called germline gene at one end, perhaps through a read error. The chain couples TRBV4-2 to TRBJ1-1; D possibly corresponds to TRBD1 (5 bases). The CDR3 runs to 15 residues. Germline-derived CDR1 and CDR2 are LGHNA and YNFKEQ. CDR3 sequence reads: CASIQQAVLNTEAFF. CDR3 bases: TGTGCCAGCATCCAACAGGCGGTACTGAACACTGAAGCTTTCTTT.

The chain has TRBV12-3 or TRBV12-4 and TRBJ2-5; no clear D gene. CDR3 length: 13 residues. The V end lost 3 bases, the J end lost 3 bases, and 8 bases lay between the germline ends. The CDR3 bases are TGTGCCAGCAGTTTCGGGCAGAAAGAGACCCAGTACTTC. It encodes CASSFGQKETQYF.

The genes are TRBV4-2 and TRBJ1-1, with 8 bases identical to TRBD1. With V trimmed by 1 base and J by 4 bases, 8 bases remained unmatched. The CDR3 has 16 residues. In germline, CDR1 is LGHNA, CDR2 YNFKEQ. As DNA, the CDR3 is TGTGCCAGCAGCCAAGGAGACAGGGGTAGATCCACTGAAGCTTTCTTT. Translation gives CASSQGDRGRSTEAFF.

This clonotype was found a few times. V usage is TRBV4-1 and J usage is TRBJ2-7; D perhaps matches TRBD2 (6 bases). This CDR3 has 17 residues. Germline CDR1 is MGHRA and CDR2 is YSYEKL. The V end was cut by 0 bases, the J end by 3 bases, with 18 bases between. In DNA form, the CDR3 reads TGCGCCAGCAGCCAAGATCTCTCCCGGCTAGCGAACTACGAGCAGTACTTC. This encodes CASSQDLSRLANYEQYF.

This clonotype was observed a few times. This chain uses TRBV6-2 or TRBV6-3 with TRBJ2-5, with unresolved D. Germline CDR1 MNHEY, CDR2 SVGEGT. V lost 4 bases and J lost 5, with 14 bases in between. The CDR3 extends over 14 amino acids. CDR3 in DNA: TGTGCCAGCAGTTCCTCCGGGCCTTGGGAGACCCAGTACTTC. Amino acids: CASSSSGPWETQYF.

This clonotype was detected a few times. The chain joins TRBV10-2 to TRBJ2-2; TRBD2 agrees at 8 bases. J lost 4 bases, V lost 4 bases, and 5 bases had no gene match. The CDR3 totals 15 residues. Germline loops: CDR1 WSHSY, CDR2 SAAADI. DNA of the CDR3: TGCGCCAGCAGTGGTAGGCTAGCGGGCACCGGGGAGCTGTTTTTT. Translated: CASSGRLAGTGELFF.

This clonotype was seen a single time. Germline is not matched at one junction end, which may reflect a read error. The rearrangement uses TRBV27 and TRBJ1-4; 10 positions match TRBD1. CDR1 and CDR2 from the germline V gene are MNHEY and SMNVEV (reference sequence). The CDR3 runs to 14 residues. The CDR3 here is CASRTGGSWEKRFF. The CDR3 region has the DNA TGTGCCAGCAGGACAGGGGGCTCGTGGGAAAAACGGTTTTTT. Together with reference TRBV27 and TRBJ1-4, the CDR3 gives the full variable domain: EAQVTQNPRYLITVTGKKLTVTCSQNMNHEYMSWYRQDPGLGLRQIYYSMNVEVTDKGDVPEGYKVSRKEKRNFPLILESPSPNQTSLYFCASRTGGSWEKRFFGSGTQLSVL.

The chain combines TRBV11-2 with TRBJ2-4; a possible D gene is TRBD1 (6 bases). Per germline, CDR1 SGHAT and CDR2 FQNNGV. There are 17 residues in the CDR3. The V end was cut by 0 bases, the J end by 4 bases, with 16 bases between. The CDR3 coding sequence is TGTGCCAGCAGCTTAGAAAGAAAACCTCAGGGGAAAAACATTCAGTACTTC. Translated: CASSLERKPQGKNIQYF. Full variable domain (remainder filled in from reference TRBV11-2 and TRBJ2-4): EAGVAQSPRYKIIEKRQSVAFWCNPISGHATLYWYQQILGQGPKLLIQFQNNGVVDDSQLPKDRFSAERLKGVDSTLKIQPAKLEDSAVYLCASSLERKPQGKNIQYFGAGTRLSVL.

V is TRBV7-3 and J is TRBJ2-3; tentatively, D is TRBD1 or TRBD2 (6 bases each). V gave up 5 bases and J gave up 2 bases, with 14 bases separating them. The CDR3 has 15 amino acids. Germline loops: CDR1 SGHTA, CDR2 FQGTGA. The CDR3 nucleotides are TGTGCCAGCAGCCGAGTTGGGGGGCCCACAGATACGCAGTATTTT. Protein: CASSRVGGPTDTQYF.

Ten or more counts support this clonotype. This sequence joins TRBV28 and TRBJ1-2; no definite D call. Trimming took 1 base from V and 2 from J, leaving 5 bases between them. This CDR3 is 13 amino acids long. CDR1 and CDR2 from the germline V gene are MDHEN and SYDVKM. The DNA of the CDR3 is TGTGCCAGCAGTTTATTGGGAAACTATGGCTACACCTTC. It is translated as CASSLLGNYGYTF.

This chain links TRBV2 with TRBJ1-5; 7 nucleotides line up with TRBD1. From germline, CDR1 is SNHLY and CDR2 FYNNEI. The V gene end was trimmed by 6 bases and the J gene end by 6 bases; junction bases not matched to a gene: 11. The CDR3 runs to 15 residues. The CDR3 spells CASSGRDRKAQPQHF. CDR3 sequence (DNA): TGTGCCAGCAGCGGCCGGGACAGAAAGGCTCAGCCCCAGCATTTT.

This clonotype showed up just a few times. The rearrangement joins TRBV12-3 or TRBV12-4 to TRBJ2-7; possibly TRBD1 or TRBD2 for D (5 bases each). There are 16 residues in the CDR3. V shed 5 bases and J shed 3 bases, with 20 bases lying between them. In nucleotides, the CDR3 is TGTGCCAGCAGTGAATCGGGACCGCAGTACCTCTACGAGCAGTACTTC. Its translation is CASSESGPQYLYEQYF.

The rearrangement joins TRBV13 to TRBJ2-3, with a weak D call TRBD2 (6 bases). Deletions cut 10 bases from V and 4 bases from J, with 21 bases between. The length of the CDR3 is 15 residues. Germline values: CDR1 PRHDT, CDR2 FYEKMQ (reference sequence). The CDR3 here is CAISVEEGPPDTQYF. CDR3 in DNA: TGTGCCATCTCGGTCGAGGAGGGCCCCCCAGATACGCAGTATTTT.

J is TRBJ1-5 and V is TRBV4-1, with a weak D call TRBD1 (5 bases). CDR1 MGHRA and CDR2 YSYEKL come from the germline V gene. The CDR3 runs to 14 residues. V dropped 1 base and J dropped 4 bases, with 8 bases sitting between them. In DNA, the CDR3 is TGCGCCAGCAGCCAAGGACAGATGAATCAGCCCCAGCATTTT. This encodes CASSQGQMNQPQHF.

About this clonotype: A much larger clone lies one base from this, so it may be a read error. The conserved phenylalanine or tryptophan normally closing the CDR3 is absent here, so this likely arose from a read error. The chain carries TRBV7-2 and TRBJ2-7; TRBD2 might be the D (5 bases). Germline V gives CDR1 SGHTA, CDR2 FQGNSA. Trimming left V 2 bases short and J 7 bases short, with 18 bases between. The CDR3 loop spans 15 amino acids. CDR3 region: CASSLSGWRTGEQYL. The CDR3 nucleotides are TGTGCCAGCAGCTTATCGGGCTGGAGGACTGGTGAGCAGTACTTA.

A few counts support this clonotype. One end of the junction does not line up with germline, which may come from a read error. V is TRBV12-3 or TRBV12-4 and J is TRBJ2-7; D unresolved. This CDR3 has 13 residues. The CDR3 spells CASSLVLGYEQYF. CDR3 in DNA: TGTGCCAGCAGCTTAGTTCTAGGATACGAGCAGTACTTC.

This clonotype was observed a few times. This chain's CDR3 is CASSGGGRGEQYF. For the CDR3, the DNA is TGTGCCAGCAGCGGGGGTGGCAGGGGCGAGCAGTACTTC. The chain joins TRBV28 to TRBJ2-7; either TRBD1 or TRBD2 may fit D (6 bases each). The CDR3 runs to 13 residues. V lost 6 bases, J lost 6 bases, and 15 bases lay in between. The germline CDR1 and CDR2 sequences are MDHEN and SYDVKM.

The rearrangement links TRBV12-3 or TRBV12-4 to TRBJ2-3; no reliable D call. The ends were cut back, 5 bases at V and 8 bases at J, with 20 bases in the middle. The CDR3 is made up of 15 amino acids. In nucleotides, the CDR3 is TGTGCCAGCAGTACACAGCAGCTTCCCTATGGTACGCAGTATTTT. Protein product: CASSTQQLPYGTQYF.

There are a few counts of this clonotype. V is TRBV19 and J is TRBJ2-2; tentative D call: TRBD1 (5 bases). This CDR3 has 15 amino acids. CDR1 is LNHDA and CDR2 is SQIVND in the germline V gene (reference sequence). The germline V and J ends were trimmed by 5 bases and 6 bases, with 16 bases remaining between them. CDR3 sequence (DNA): TGTGCCAGTAGTGTCCTCCTTCAGGGTCCCGGGGAGCTGTTTTTT. Translating gives CASSVLLQGPGELFF.

The genes are TRBV7-6 and TRBJ2-7, with 10 bases fitting TRBD2. The V gene end was trimmed by 5 bases and the J gene end by 4 bases; junction bases not matched to a gene: 8. The germline gives CDR1 SGHVS, CDR2 FNYEAQ. This CDR3 region has 15 residues. The CDR3 DNA reads TGTGCCAGCAGCACCCCACCTAGCGGGAGTTACGAGCAGTACTTC. This encodes CASSTPPSGSYEQYF.

This clonotype was observed a few times. The gene calls are TRBV27 and TRBJ1-2; TRBD1 might be the D (6 bases). The CDR3 runs to 13 residues. CDR1 MNHEY and CDR2 SMNVEV come from the germline V gene (reference sequence). The V and J ends lost 6 bases and 5 bases respectively, with 13 bases between them. The CDR3 DNA follows: TGTGCCAGCAGAGGGGGGGCGGGATATGGCTACACCTTC. It codes for CASRGGAGYGYTF.

The chain couples TRBV12-3 or TRBV12-4 to TRBJ1-4, with TRBD1 as a possible D gene (5 bases). The CDR3 is 13 amino acids. Trimming removed 7 bases from V and 7 bases from J, with 13 bases in between. CDR3 sequence reads: CASIGTLGEKLFF. In DNA form, the CDR3 reads TGTGCCAGCATCGGGACTCTAGGTGAAAAACTGTTTTTT.